This passage covers 23 T cell receptor beta chains from one sample sequenced in a study of blood T cell repertoires in COVID-19 (dated by TCRdb to 2018 to 2021). Receptor libraries were prepared by the immunoSEQ multiplex PCR assay. The table was pulled from immuneACCESS by TCRdb, which kept in-frame rearrangements only. Such tables lose some clones; where checked, under half of the loss comes from unresolved V genes, and the rest has no known cause. The sample profile shows 150,000 to 200,000 clones; about 80% of them were found once. The ten largest clones capture about 20% of the sample. Material: peripheral blood. The origin of the receptors is a woman older than 75 with acute or convalescent COVID-19.

Remarks on this clone: This specimen includes other DNA sequences encoding the same CDR3. The CDR3: CASSLGQGYGYTF. The CDR3 DNA sequence: TGTGCCAGCAGCTTGGGACAGGGGTATGGCTACACCTTC. The chain combines TRBV7-2 with TRBJ1-2; 10 bases agree with TRBD1. The CDR3 totals 13 residues. The junction had 0 bases not matched to a gene; V was cut back by 3 bases and J by 5 bases. Looked up from germline, CDR1 is SGHTA and CDR2 is FQGNSA.

The rearrangement joins TRBV9 to TRBJ2-2; TRBD2 agrees at 12 bases. Germline loops: CDR1 SGDLS, CDR2 YYNGEE. The V gene end was trimmed by 4 bases and the J gene end by 7 bases; junction bases not matched to a gene: 5. This CDR3 comprises 15 residues. The CDR3, as DNA: TGTGCCAGCAGCCCCGGACTAGCGGGACTCGGGGAGCTGTTTTTT. Translating gives CASSPGLAGLGELFF.

V usage is TRBV5-5 and J usage is TRBJ2-7, with 11 bases identical to TRBD1. CDR3 length: 17 residues. Unmatched junction bases numbered 9, after V lost 2 bases and J lost 2 bases. The germline V gene has CDR1 SGHKS and CDR2 YYEKEE (reference sequence). This CDR3 reads CASSFTPGTGGAYEQYF. CDR3 bases: TGTGCCAGCAGCTTCACTCCCGGGACAGGGGGTGCCTACGAGCAGTACTTC.

The CDR3, as DNA: TGTGCCACCAGCAGAGGGGCTCTCAGCCCAAGCTCCTACGAGCAGTACTTC. Encoded protein: CATSRGALSPSSYEQYF. V is TRBV15 and J is TRBJ2-7; D remains ambiguous. The V and J ends lost 1 base and 0 bases respectively, with 16 bases between them. Germline CDR1 is LNHNV and CDR2 is YYDKDF (reference sequence). This CDR3 spans 17 amino acids.

This clone was found a few times. The chain combines TRBV7-2 with TRBJ2-1, with TRBD2 matching 12 bases. The CDR3 has 16 amino acids. The V gene's germline CDR1 is SGHTA and CDR2 FQGNSA. The J segment lost 8 bases and the V segment lost 0 bases, leaving 5 bases of the junction unmatched. The CDR3 protein is CASSLAVLAGGYEQFF. Written as DNA, the CDR3 is TGTGCCAGCAGCTTAGCGGTACTAGCGGGAGGTTATGAGCAGTTCTTC.

This clone occurred a few times. The chain is built from TRBV7-8 and TRBJ2-7; tentative D call: TRBD2 (5 bases). The length of the CDR3 is 12 residues. In germline, CDR1 is SGHVS, CDR2 FQNEAQ. With 2 bases removed from V and 5 bases from J, the gap between germline ends came to 7 bases. This CDR3 reads CASSLRGNEQYF. In nucleotides, the CDR3 is TGTGCCAGCAGCTTACGAGGGAACGAGCAGTACTTC.

This chain uses TRBV9 with TRBJ1-3; possibly TRBD1 for D (5 bases). Germline CDR1 is SGDLS and CDR2 is YYNGEE. V was pared by 4 bases and J by 6 bases, with 17 bases between. This CDR3 is 15 amino acids long. The CDR3, as DNA: TGTGCCAGCAGCTCAAGTAGTGGGGACTTAAACACCATATATTTT. Translation gives CASSSSSGDLNTIYF.

CDR3 in amino acids: CASSQTPGLATHEQYF. The DNA of the CDR3 is TGTGCCAGCAGCCAAACTCCGGGACTAGCGACCCACGAGCAGTACTTC. The chain combines TRBV3-1 (or the pseudogene TRBV3-2) with TRBJ2-7; 10 nucleotides match TRBD2. The CDR3 runs to 16 residues. V was clipped by 2 bases and J by 5 bases; unmatched bases: 9. Germline CDR1 and CDR2: LGHDT and YNNKEL (reference sequence).

This clone has just a few counts. This chain joins TRBV29-1 and TRBJ2-7; D is ambiguous. V was shortened by 0 bases and J by 7 bases, with 16 bases between the two germline ends. Per germline, CDR1 SQVTM and CDR2 ANQGSEA. The CDR3 has 14 amino acids. CDR3 bases: TGCAGCGTTGAAGACAGTACCGGGTCTGGAGAGCAGTACTTC. Translating it yields CSVEDSTGSGEQYF.

The chain links TRBV7-9 to TRBJ1-2; the D gene is possibly TRBD1 (6 bases). Trimming cost V 3 bases and J 6 bases, with 14 bases left between them. The CDR3 runs to 14 residues. The germline gives CDR1 SEHNR, CDR2 FQNEAQ (reference sequence). The CDR3 reads CASSFTGSRDGYTF. The CDR3 DNA sequence: TGTGCCAGCAGCTTTACAGGGAGTCGTGATGGCTACACCTTC.

The chain uses TRBV28 and TRBJ1-1; D gene unclear. The CDR3 totals 15 residues. Germline V lookup: CDR1 MDHEN, CDR2 SYDVKM. The V gene lost 5 bases and the J gene lost 1 base, with 14 bases spanning the gap. CDR3 nucleotides: TGTGCCAGCAGTCCGCTGCGGGAAAGGAACACTGAAGCTTTCTTT. Encoded protein: CASSPLRERNTEAFF.

The rearrangement joins TRBV5-1 to TRBJ2-6, with 7 bases aligning to TRBD1. V trimming: 7 bases; J trimming: 2 bases; junction bases outside the gene matches: 3. The CDR3 covers 14 residues. The germline V gene has CDR1 SGHRS and CDR2 YFSETQ. CDR3 loop: CASQQGTGANVLTF. The CDR3 DNA is TGCGCCAGCCAACAGGGGACTGGGGCCAACGTCCTGACTTTC.

The gene calls are TRBV11-2 and TRBJ2-1; TRBD1 matches at 7 bases. Germline V gene sequence: CDR1 SGHAT, CDR2 FQNNGV. The trim removed 5 bases at V and 5 bases at J, leaving 6 bases unmatched. There are 14 residues in the CDR3. In DNA, the CDR3 is TGTGCCAGCAGCCTACGACAGGGCAACAATGAGCAGTTCTTC. Protein: CASSLRQGNNEQFF.

CDR3 sequence reads: CSVGDRVSEQYF. The DNA for the CDR3 is TGCAGCGTTGGGGACAGGGTATCAGAGCAGTACTTC. The V gene is TRBV29-1, the J gene TRBJ2-7, with 9 bases identical to TRBD1. This CDR3 contains 12 residues. The germline CDR1 and CDR2 sequences are SQVTM and ANQGSEA. J gave up 7 bases and V 4 bases, and 5 bases lay outside the gene matches.

This sequence joins TRBV7-6 and TRBJ2-1, with 13 bases matching TRBD2. The junction had 7 bases not matched to a gene; V was cut back by 1 base and J by 7 bases. The CDR3 consists of 17 residues. CDR1 and CDR2 from the germline V gene are SGHVS and FNYEAQ. The CDR3 spells CASSLGRTSGSANEQFF. DNA for the CDR3: TGTGCCAGCAGCTTAGGGAGGACTAGCGGGAGTGCTAATGAGCAGTTCTTC. Looking up the rest from reference TRBV7-6 and TRBJ2-1 gives the full variable domain: GAGVSQSPRYKVTKRGQDVALRCDPISGHVSLYWYRQALGQGPEFLTYFNYEAQQDKSGLPNDRFSAERPEGSISTLTIQRTEQRDSAMYRCASSLGRTSGSANEQFFGPGTRLTVL.

This chain links TRBV9 with TRBJ1-1; D gene unclear. CDR1 SGDLS and CDR2 YYNGEE come from the germline V gene. V dropped 5 bases and J dropped 5 bases, with 7 bases sitting between them. This CDR3 contains 11 residues. The CDR3 coding sequence is TGTGCCAGCAGGCGTGGTACTGAAGCTTTCTTT. Protein: CASRRGTEAFF.

The chain employs TRBV27 and TRBJ2-3; 8 nucleotides match TRBD2. The trim removed 3 bases at V and 1 base at J, leaving 3 bases unmatched. The germline gives CDR1 MNHEY, CDR2 SMNVEV (reference sequence). There are 15 residues in the CDR3. The CDR3, as DNA: TGTGCCAGCAGTTTGGGGCGGGGGGGCACAGATACGCAGTATTTT. Encoded protein: CASSLGRGGTDTQYF.

Here the CDR3 DNA reads TGTGCCAGCAGCTGGGCCGGGACAGGTAATGAGCAGTTCTTC. This codes for CASSWAGTGNEQFF. This chain joins TRBV11-2 and TRBJ2-1; 8 bases line up with TRBD1. CDR1 SGHAT and CDR2 FQNNGV come from the germline V gene. V lost 4 bases and J lost 7; bases outside the gene matches: 6. The CDR3 is 14 amino acids.

This clone has more than one count but fewer than ten. J is TRBJ2-1 and V is TRBV5-8; D is perhaps TRBD2 (6 bases). The CDR3 consists of 11 residues. V dropped 7 bases and J dropped 8 bases, with 10 bases sitting between them. Germline lookup yields CDR1 SGHTS and CDR2 YDEGEE. Written as DNA, the CDR3 is TGTGCCAGCGGGAGGAGCGATGAGCAGTTCTTC. Translating gives CASGRSDEQFF. The whole variable domain, remainder taken from reference TRBV5-8 and TRBJ2-1, is EAGVTQSPTHLIKTRGQQATLRCSPISGHTSVYWYQQALGLGLQFLLWYDEGEERNRGNFPPRFSGRQFPNYSSELNVNALELEDSALYLCASGRSDEQFFGPGTRLTVL.

The chain recombines TRBV5-1 with TRBJ2-3, with TRBD2 matching 7 bases. This CDR3 spans 15 amino acids. V trimming: 3 bases; J trimming: 5 bases; junction bases outside the gene matches: 9. The germline CDR1 and CDR2 sequences are SGHRS and YFSETQ. The DNA of the CDR3 is TGCGCCAGCAGCTGGAGCGGGACTCCAGGAGATACGCAGTATTTT. The encoded protein is CASSWSGTPGDTQYF.

CDR3 protein: CASSLRTLNYMNTEAFF. The DNA of the CDR3 is TGTGCCAGCAGCCTTCGGACACTAAACTATATGAACACTGAAGCTTTCTTT. The chain has TRBV5-6 and TRBJ1-1, with D perhaps TRBD1 (5 bases). Germline-derived CDR1 and CDR2 are SGHDT and YYEEEE. Trimming pared 4 bases from V and 0 bases from J, leaving 19 bases between. The CDR3 is 17 residues long.

V gene TRBV14 combines with J gene TRBJ1-2; unclear D gene. V was trimmed by 4 bases and J by 4 bases, leaving 13 bases between them. Germline V gene sequence: CDR1 SGHDN, CDR2 FVKESK. The CDR3 spans 14 residues. The CDR3 protein is CASSRSGQVYGYTF. In DNA form, the CDR3 reads TGTGCCAGCAGCCGTTCTGGGCAGGTCTATGGCTACACCTTC. The variable domain in full, completed from reference TRBV14 and TRBJ1-2, reads EAGVTQFPSHSVIEKGQTVTLRCDPISGHDNLYWYRRVMGKEIKFLLHFVKESKQDESGMPNNRFLAERTGGTYSTLKVQPAELEDSGVYFCASSRSGQVYGYTFGSGTRLTVV.

This clone was recorded only once. The chain carries TRBV19 and TRBJ2-7, with D perhaps TRBD2 (6 bases). The CDR3 consists of 15 residues. V was pared by 1 base and J by 3 bases, with 13 bases between. In germline, CDR1 is LNHDA, CDR2 SQIVND (reference sequence). The CDR3 protein is CASSIGGVSLYEQYF. CDR3 bases: TGTGCCAGTAGTATAGGGGGGGTTTCCCTCTACGAGCAGTACTTC.